This TCR beta chain was identified in a study of cytotoxic CD8 clonotypes in ibrutinib-treated CLL. Overall study context: The study included some 10 relapsed/refractory and more than 14 treatment-naive patients; 17 to 18 had IGHV unmutated disease. Median treatment time before response sampling was over ten months, range 6 to 36.

The study's findings and limits: Public clonotypes proved infrequent, and on treatment they shrank or remained steady.

Profiling relied on immunoSEQ multiplex PCR, and the TCRdb table lists in-frame clones only, not all of them. The sample shows more than 150,000 clones, over 55% of them seen only once. Trimming shortened V by 3 bases and J by 0 bases, and 14 bases separated the two germline ends. The CDR3 extends over 16 amino acids. Germline V gives CDR1 KGHSH, CDR2 LQKENI. A word on this clone: Antigen: not known.

This receptor was identified in a human donor with chronic lymphocytic leukemia. V is TRBV18 and J is TRBJ1-2, with D unresolved. The source material was PBMCs, sampled after 24 months of ibrutinib treatment. CDR3 DNA sequence: TGTGCCAGCTCACCGACGACAACCTCTCCTAACTATGGCTACACCTTC. Protein: CASSPTTTSPNYGYTF.